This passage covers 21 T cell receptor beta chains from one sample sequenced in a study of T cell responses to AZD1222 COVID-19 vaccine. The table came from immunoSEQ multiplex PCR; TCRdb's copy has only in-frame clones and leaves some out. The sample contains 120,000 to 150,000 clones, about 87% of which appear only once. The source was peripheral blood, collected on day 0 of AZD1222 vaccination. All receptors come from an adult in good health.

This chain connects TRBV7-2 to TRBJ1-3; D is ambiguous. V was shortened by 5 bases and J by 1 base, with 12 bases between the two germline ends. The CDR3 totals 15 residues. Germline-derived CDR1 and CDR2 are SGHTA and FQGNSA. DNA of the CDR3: TGTGCCAGCAGCCCCGAACCCTATTCTGGAAACACCATATATTTT. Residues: CASSPEPYSGNTIYF.

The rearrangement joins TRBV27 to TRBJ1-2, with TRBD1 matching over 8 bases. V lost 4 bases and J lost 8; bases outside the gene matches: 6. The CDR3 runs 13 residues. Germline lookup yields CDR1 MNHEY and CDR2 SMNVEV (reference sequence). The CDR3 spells CASSYGTGGGYTF. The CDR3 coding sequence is TGTGCCAGCAGTTATGGGACAGGAGGAGGCTACACCTTC.

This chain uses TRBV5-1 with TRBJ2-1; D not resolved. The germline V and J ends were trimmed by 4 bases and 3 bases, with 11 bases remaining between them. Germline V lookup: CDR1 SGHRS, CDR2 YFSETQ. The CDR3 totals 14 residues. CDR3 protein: CASSIPGLYNEQFF. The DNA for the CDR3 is TGCGCCAGCAGCATACCAGGTCTCTACAATGAGCAGTTCTTC.

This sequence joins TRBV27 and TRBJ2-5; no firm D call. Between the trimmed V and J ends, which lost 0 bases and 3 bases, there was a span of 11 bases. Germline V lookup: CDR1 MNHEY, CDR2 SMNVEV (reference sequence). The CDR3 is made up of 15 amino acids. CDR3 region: CASSLSLRAKETQYF. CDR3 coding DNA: TGTGCCAGCAGTTTATCGTTAAGGGCCAAAGAGACCCAGTACTTC.

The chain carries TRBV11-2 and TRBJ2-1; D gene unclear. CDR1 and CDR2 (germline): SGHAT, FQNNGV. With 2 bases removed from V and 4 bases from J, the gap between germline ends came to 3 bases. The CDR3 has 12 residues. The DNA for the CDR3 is TGTGCCAGCAGCTTACAGTACAATGAGCAGTTCTTC. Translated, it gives CASSLQYNEQFF.

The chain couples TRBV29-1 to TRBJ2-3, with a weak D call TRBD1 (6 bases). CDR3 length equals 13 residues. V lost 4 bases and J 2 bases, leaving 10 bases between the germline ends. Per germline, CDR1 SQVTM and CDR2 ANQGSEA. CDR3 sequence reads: CSVAGVVTDTQYF. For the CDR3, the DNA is TGCAGCGTTGCAGGGGTCGTCACAGATACGCAGTATTTT.

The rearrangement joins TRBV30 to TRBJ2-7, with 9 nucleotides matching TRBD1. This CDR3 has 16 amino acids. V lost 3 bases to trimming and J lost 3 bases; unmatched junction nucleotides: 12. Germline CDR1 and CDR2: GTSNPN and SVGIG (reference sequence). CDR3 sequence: CAWRALGTGNSYEQYF. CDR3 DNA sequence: TGTGCCTGGAGGGCCCTCGGGACAGGGAACAGCTACGAGCAGTACTTC.

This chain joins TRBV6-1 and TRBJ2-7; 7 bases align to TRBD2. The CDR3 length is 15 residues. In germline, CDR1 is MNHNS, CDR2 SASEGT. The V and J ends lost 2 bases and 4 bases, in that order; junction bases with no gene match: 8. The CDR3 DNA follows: TGTGCCAGCAGTGAATACGGCGGGAGCAGTTACGAGCAGTACTTC. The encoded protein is CASSEYGGSSYEQYF.

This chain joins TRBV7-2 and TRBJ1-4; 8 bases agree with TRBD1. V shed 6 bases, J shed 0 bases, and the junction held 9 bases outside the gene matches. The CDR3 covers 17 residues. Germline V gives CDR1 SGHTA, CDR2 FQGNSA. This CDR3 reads CASSLRQGIPTNEKLFF. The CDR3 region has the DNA TGTGCCAGCAGTCTTCGACAGGGGATACCAACTAATGAAAAACTGTTTTTT.

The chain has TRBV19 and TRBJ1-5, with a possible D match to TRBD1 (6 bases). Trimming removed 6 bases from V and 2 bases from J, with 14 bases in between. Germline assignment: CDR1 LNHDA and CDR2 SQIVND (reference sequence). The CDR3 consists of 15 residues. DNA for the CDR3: TGTGCCAGTAGAAGCAGGGGAATCGGCAATCAGCCCCAGCATTTT. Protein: CASRSRGIGNQPQHF. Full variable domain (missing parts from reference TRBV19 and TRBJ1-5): DGGITQSPKYLFRKEGQNVTLSCEQNLNHDAMYWYRQDPGQGLRLIYYSQIVNDFQKGDIAEGYSVSREKKESFPLTVTSAQKNPTAFYLCASRSRGIGNQPQHFGDGTRLSIL.

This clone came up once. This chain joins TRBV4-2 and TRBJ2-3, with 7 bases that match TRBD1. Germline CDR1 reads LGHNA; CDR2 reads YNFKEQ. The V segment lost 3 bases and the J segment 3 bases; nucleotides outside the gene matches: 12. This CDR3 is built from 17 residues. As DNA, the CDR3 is TGTGCCAGCAGCCAGGAGGACAGGAAAGAGGGTACAGATACGCAGTATTTT. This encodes CASSQEDRKEGTDTQYF.

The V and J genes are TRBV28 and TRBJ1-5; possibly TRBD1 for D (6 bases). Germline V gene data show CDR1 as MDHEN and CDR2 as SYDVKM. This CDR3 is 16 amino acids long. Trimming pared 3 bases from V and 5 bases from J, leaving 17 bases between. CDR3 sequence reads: CASSFWDIKVDQPQHF. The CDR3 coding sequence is TGTGCCAGCAGTTTTTGGGACATTAAGGTCGATCAGCCCCAGCATTTT.

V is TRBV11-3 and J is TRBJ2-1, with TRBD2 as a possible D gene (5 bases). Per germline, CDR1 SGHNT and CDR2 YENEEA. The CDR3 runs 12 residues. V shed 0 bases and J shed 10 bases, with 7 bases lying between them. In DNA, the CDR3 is TGTGCCAGCAGCTTAGATCGCGGGGAGCAGTTCTTC. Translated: CASSLDRGEQFF. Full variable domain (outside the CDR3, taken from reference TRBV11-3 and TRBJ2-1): EAGVVQSPRYKIIEKKQPVAFWCNPISGHNTLYWYLQNLGQGPELLIRYENEEAVDDSQLPKDRFSAERLKGVDSTLKIQPAELGDSAVYLCASSLDRGEQFFGPGTRLTVL.

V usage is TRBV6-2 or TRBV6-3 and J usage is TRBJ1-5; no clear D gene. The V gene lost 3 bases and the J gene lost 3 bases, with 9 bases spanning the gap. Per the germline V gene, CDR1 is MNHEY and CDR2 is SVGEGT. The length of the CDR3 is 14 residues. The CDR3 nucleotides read TGTGCCAGCAGTTATGGTCAGTTCAATCAGCCCCAGCATTTT. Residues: CASSYGQFNQPQHF.

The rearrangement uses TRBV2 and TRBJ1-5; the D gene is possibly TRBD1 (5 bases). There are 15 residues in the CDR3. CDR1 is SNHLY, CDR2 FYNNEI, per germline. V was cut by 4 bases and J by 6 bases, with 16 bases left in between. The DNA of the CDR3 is TGTGCCAGCAGTGTTGACCAGGGTGAGGGTCAGCCCCAGCATTTT. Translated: CASSVDQGEGQPQHF. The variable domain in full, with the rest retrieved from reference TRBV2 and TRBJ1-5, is EPEVTQTPSHQVTQMGQEVILRCVPISNHLYFYWYRQILGQKVEFLVSFYNNEISEKSEIFDDQFSVERPDGSNFTLKIRSTKLEDSAMYFCASSVDQGEGQPQHFGDGTRLSIL.

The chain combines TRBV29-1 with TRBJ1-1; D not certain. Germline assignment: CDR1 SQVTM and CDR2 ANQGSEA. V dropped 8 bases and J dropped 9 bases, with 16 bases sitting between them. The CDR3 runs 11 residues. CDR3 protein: CSLAGPSQAFF. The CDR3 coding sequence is TGCAGCTTGGCCGGGCCCTCTCAAGCTTTCTTT.

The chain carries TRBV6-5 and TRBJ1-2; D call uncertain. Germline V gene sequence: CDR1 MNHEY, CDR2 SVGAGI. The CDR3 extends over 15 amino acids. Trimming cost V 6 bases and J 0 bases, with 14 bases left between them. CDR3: CASREGTAPNYGYTF. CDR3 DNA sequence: TGTGCCAGCAGGGAGGGTACAGCCCCTAACTATGGCTACACCTTC.

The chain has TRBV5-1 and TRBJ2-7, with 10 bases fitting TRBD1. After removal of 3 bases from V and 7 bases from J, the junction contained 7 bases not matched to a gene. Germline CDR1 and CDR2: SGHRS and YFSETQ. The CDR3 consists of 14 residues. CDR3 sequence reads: CASSWGTGEREQYF. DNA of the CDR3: TGCGCCAGCAGCTGGGGGACAGGGGAGCGGGAGCAGTACTTC.

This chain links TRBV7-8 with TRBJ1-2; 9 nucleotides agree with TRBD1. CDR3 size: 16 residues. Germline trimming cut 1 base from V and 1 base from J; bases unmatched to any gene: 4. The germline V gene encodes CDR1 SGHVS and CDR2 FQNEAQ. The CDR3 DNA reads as TGTGCCAGCAGCTTAGTCGGGACAGGGATTAACTATGGCTACACCTTC. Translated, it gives CASSLVGTGINYGYTF.

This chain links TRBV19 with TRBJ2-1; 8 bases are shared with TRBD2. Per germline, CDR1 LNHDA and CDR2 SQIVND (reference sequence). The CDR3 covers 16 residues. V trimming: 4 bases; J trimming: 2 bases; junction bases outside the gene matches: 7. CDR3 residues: CASSTVSGVPYNEQFF. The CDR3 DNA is TGTGCCAGTAGTACTGTTAGCGGGGTCCCCTACAATGAGCAGTTCTTC.

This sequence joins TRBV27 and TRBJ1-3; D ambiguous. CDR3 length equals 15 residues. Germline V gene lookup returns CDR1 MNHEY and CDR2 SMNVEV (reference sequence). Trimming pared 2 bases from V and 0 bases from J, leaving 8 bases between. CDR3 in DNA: TGTGCCAGCAGTTTAAACAGATACTCTGGAAACACCATATATTTT. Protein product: CASSLNRYSGNTIYF.